Shown below are 28 T cell receptor beta chains from a single sample sequenced in a study of blood T cell repertoires in COVID-19. Profiled with immunoSEQ multiplex PCR; TCRdb holds only in-frame clones, not every one. The top ten clones hold more than 1.5% of a sample with more than 140,000 clones, 88% of them seen once. The sample consisted of peripheral blood. These receptors came from a woman aged 55-69 years with acute or convalescent COVID-19.

The chain links TRBV19 to TRBJ1-2, with D hard to call. The germline V gene encodes CDR1 LNHDA and CDR2 SQIVND (reference sequence). With 3 bases removed from V and 5 bases from J, the gap between germline ends came to 19 bases. The CDR3 is made up of 16 amino acids. CDR3 in amino acids: CASSIRPGYSEYGYTF. The CDR3 DNA sequence: TGTGCCAGTAGTATTCGCCCGGGATATTCAGAGTATGGCTACACCTTC.

The rearrangement joins TRBV2 to TRBJ2-2; 10 positions agree with TRBD2. Unmatched junction bases numbered 5, after V lost 6 bases and J lost 4 bases. The CDR3 is made up of 15 amino acids. Germline CDR1 SNHLY, CDR2 FYNNEI. CDR3 nucleotide sequence: TGTGCCAGCAGAACTAGCGGGGCGGGCACCGGGGAGCTGTTTTTT. This codes for CASRTSGAGTGELFF.

J is TRBJ1-2 and V is TRBV4-1; D might be TRBD1 (5 bases). CDR1 and CDR2 from the germline V gene are MGHRA and YSYEKL. This CDR3 is built from 16 residues. The ends were cut back, 4 bases at V and 8 bases at J, with 23 bases in the middle. The CDR3 DNA reads as TGCGCCAGCAGCCGAACGTCCGGGGGTGCCGTCGTCGGCTACACCTTC. Translation: CASSRTSGGAVVGYTF.

The chain has TRBV5-6 and TRBJ2-5; 7 bases are a match to TRBD1. The germline CDR1 and CDR2 sequences are SGHDT and YYEEEE. This CDR3 contains 15 residues. With 0 bases clipped from V and 1 base from J, the junction kept 3 bases outside the gene matches. The CDR3 DNA reads TGTGCCAGCAGCTTGGACAGGGGAAGCCAAGAGACCCAGTACTTC. This encodes CASSLDRGSQETQYF.

This clone turned up a few times. This chain joins TRBV6-6 and TRBJ1-6; 8 bases are shared with TRBD1. J was trimmed by 10 bases and V by 5 bases; bases with no gene match: 7. Germline V gene sequence: CDR1 MNHNY, CDR2 SVGAGI (reference sequence). This CDR3 region has 14 residues. CDR3 nucleotides: TGTGCCAGCAGTGACGCCGGACAGGGCTCACCCCTCCACTTT. Protein sequence: CASSDAGQGSPLHF.

This clone has only a few counts. This sequence joins TRBV16 and TRBJ1-5; TRBD1 matches at 8 bases. The V segment lost 6 bases and the J segment 5 bases; nucleotides outside the gene matches: 6. The CDR3 is 14 amino acids. CDR1 is KGHSY, CDR2 FQNENV, per germline. The DNA for the CDR3 is TGTGCCAGCAGAGACGGGACAGGCTATCAGCCCCAGCATTTT. Residues: CASRDGTGYQPQHF.

The chain is built from TRBV24-1 and TRBJ1-5, with D unclear. V lost 5 bases to trimming and J lost 1 base, with 11 bases between them. This CDR3 is built from 15 residues. Germline loops: CDR1 KGHDR, CDR2 SFDVKD. This CDR3 reads CATSASSRSNQPQHF. The CDR3 bases are TGTGCCACCAGTGCCTCGAGCAGGAGCAATCAGCCCCAGCATTTT.

This clone has only a few counts. V usage is TRBV24-1 and J usage is TRBJ1-5; D gene uncertain. V dropped 2 bases and J dropped 6 bases, with 10 bases sitting between them. The CDR3 runs 14 residues. Per the germline V gene, CDR1 is KGHDR and CDR2 is SFDVKD. The CDR3 loop reads CATSDSVGLQPQHF. CDR3 DNA sequence: TGTGCCACCAGTGATTCCGTGGGCCTTCAGCCCCAGCATTTT.

The CDR3 DNA reads TGTGCCAGCAGCCAAACTAGGAGGGACTCCCTAAAGGCAGAGACCCAGTACTTC. It specifies CASSQTRRDSLKAETQYF. The J gene is TRBJ2-5, the V gene TRBV3-1 (or the pseudogene TRBV3-2); the D gene is possibly TRBD2 (6 bases). The V end was cut by 2 bases, the J end by 4 bases, with 23 bases between. Germline loops: CDR1 LGHDT, CDR2 YNNKEL (reference sequence). CDR3 length equals 18 residues.

The genes are TRBV6-5 and TRBJ1-2, with 10 bases identical to TRBD1. J gave up 6 bases and V 5 bases, and 3 bases lay outside the gene matches. The length of the CDR3 is 13 residues. The germline CDR1 and CDR2 sequences are MNHEY and SVGAGI. The CDR3 DNA reads TGTGCCAGCAGTACAGACAGGGGGCATGGCTACACCTTC. Amino acid sequence: CASSTDRGHGYTF.

The chain is built from TRBV7-2 and TRBJ2-5; the D is unclear. Germline values: CDR1 SGHTA, CDR2 FQGNSA. This CDR3 is built from 13 residues. The ends were cut back, 3 bases at V and 5 bases at J, with 10 bases in the middle. The CDR3 protein is CASSFVGLETQYF. The CDR3 nucleotides are TGTGCCAGCAGCTTCGTTGGCCTGGAGACCCAGTACTTC.

This sequence joins TRBV9 and TRBJ1-1; D gene unclear. V lost 0 bases and J 0 bases, leaving 9 bases between the germline ends. CDR3 size: 15 residues. The germline gives CDR1 SGDLS, CDR2 YYNGEE. CDR3 amino acids: CASSVDPVMNTEAFF. DNA for the CDR3: TGTGCCAGCAGCGTAGACCCGGTGATGAACACTGAAGCTTTCTTT.

The chain couples TRBV3-1 (or the pseudogene TRBV3-2) to TRBJ1-1, with no clear D. With 3 bases removed from V and 5 bases from J, the gap between germline ends came to 13 bases. The germline gives CDR1 LGHDT, CDR2 YNNKEL (reference sequence). The CDR3 consists of 14 residues. The CDR3 region is CASSQGMGGTEAFF. CDR3 bases: TGTGCCAGCAGCCAGGGGATGGGAGGGACTGAAGCTTTCTTT.

The chain couples TRBV6-5 to TRBJ2-7; 12 bases agree with TRBD2. Germline trimming cut 4 bases from V and 3 bases from J; bases unmatched to any gene: 7. This CDR3 spans 16 amino acids. Germline V gene data show CDR1 as MNHEY and CDR2 as SVGAGI. CDR3 DNA: TGTGCCAGCAGTTCCCAGACTAGCGGGGGTGTCTACGAGCAGTACTTC. Translating gives CASSSQTSGGVYEQYF.

The chain links TRBV3-1 (or the pseudogene TRBV3-2) to TRBJ1-1; TRBD1 matches 8 bases. V trimming: 3 bases; J trimming: 1 base; junction bases outside the gene matches: 4. CDR3 size: 15 residues. Germline V gives CDR1 LGHDT, CDR2 YNNKEL (reference sequence). In DNA form, the CDR3 reads TGTGCCAGCAGCCAGACAGGGGAAAGGAACACTGAAGCTTTCTTT. It yields the protein CASSQTGERNTEAFF.

J is TRBJ1-1 and V is TRBV15, with 7 bases identical to TRBD1. The V gene's germline CDR1 is LNHNV and CDR2 YYDKDF (reference sequence). V lost 1 base to trimming and J lost 5 bases; unmatched junction nucleotides: 7. The CDR3 is made up of 15 amino acids. DNA for the CDR3: TGTGCCACCAGCAGAGTTAACAGGGGAAGGACTGAAGCTTTCTTT. Translated, it gives CATSRVNRGRTEAFF. The complete variable domain, with remaining parts taken from reference TRBV15 and TRBJ1-1, reads DAMVIQNPRYQVTQFGKPVTLSCSQTLNHNVMYWYQQKSSQAPKLLFHYYDKDFNNEADTPDNFQSRRPNTSFCFLDIRSPGLGDTAMYLCATSRVNRGRTEAFFGQGTRLTVV.

The chain uses TRBV18 and TRBJ1-2, with D unresolved. The germline V and J ends were trimmed by 3 bases and 5 bases, with 13 bases remaining between them. CDR3 size: 14 residues. Germline CDR1 KGHSH, CDR2 LQKENI. The CDR3 coding sequence is TGTGCCAGCTCACCCTCACCCCAAACTTATGGCTACACCTTC. Translation gives CASSPSPQTYGYTF.

This chain connects TRBV5-1 to TRBJ2-2; D possibly corresponds to TRBD2 (6 bases). This CDR3 spans 17 amino acids. The germline CDR1 and CDR2 sequences are SGHRS and YFSETQ. Trimming took off 0 bases at V and 0 bases at J, with 12 bases between the two ends. This CDR3 is CASSLVGGDANTGELFF. The CDR3 nucleotides are TGCGCCAGCAGCTTGGTGGGGGGTGACGCGAACACCGGGGAGCTGTTTTTT.

This chain connects TRBV2 to TRBJ1-3; D is uncertain. CDR1 and CDR2 (germline): SNHLY, FYNNEI. V shed 7 bases and J shed 1 base, with 14 bases lying between them. This CDR3 is built from 15 residues. The CDR3 spells CASTSGLNSGNTIYF. The CDR3 region has the DNA TGTGCCAGCACCTCCGGTCTAAATTCTGGAAACACCATATATTTT.

The V and J genes are TRBV19 and TRBJ1-2, with 10 positions matching TRBD1. CDR3 length: 14 residues. The V and J ends lost 3 bases and 8 bases, in that order; junction bases with no gene match: 6. Germline loops: CDR1 LNHDA, CDR2 SQIVND (reference sequence). This CDR3 is CASSIWDRGSGYTF. CDR3 sequence (DNA): TGTGCCAGTAGTATTTGGGACAGGGGATCGGGCTACACCTTC.

The gene calls are TRBV30 and TRBJ1-6; tentatively, D is TRBD1 (6 bases). Germline lookup yields CDR1 GTSNPN and CDR2 SVGIG (reference sequence). The ends were cut back, 0 bases at V and 4 bases at J, with 7 bases in the middle. The CDR3 loop spans 14 amino acids. CDR3 protein: CAWSVQGYNSPLHF. Written as DNA, the CDR3 is TGTGCCTGGAGTGTACAGGGATATAATTCACCCCTCCACTTT.

The rearrangement links TRBV5-1 to TRBJ2-7, with TRBD1 identical over 8 bases. The CDR3 covers 16 residues. CDR1 and CDR2 (germline): SGHRS, YFSETQ. Trimming cost V 1 base and J 1 base; bases outside gene matches: 7. CDR3 sequence: CASSLSPRGLSYEQYF. CDR3 bases: TGCGCCAGCAGCTTGTCCCCCAGGGGGCTATCCTACGAGCAGTACTTC.

This chain links TRBV14 with TRBJ1-1; D call uncertain. Germline values: CDR1 SGHDN, CDR2 FVKESK. Trimming took off 0 bases at V and 3 bases at J, with 11 bases between the two ends. This CDR3 contains 15 residues. This chain's CDR3 is CASSQDKVEDTEAFF. CDR3 sequence (DNA): TGTGCCAGCAGCCAAGATAAGGTAGAGGACACTGAAGCTTTCTTT.

The V gene is TRBV27, the J gene TRBJ2-7; 8 bases line up with TRBD1. The CDR3 has 18 residues. Per the germline V gene, CDR1 is MNHEY and CDR2 is SMNVEV (reference sequence). The V segment lost 6 bases and the J segment 2 bases; nucleotides outside the gene matches: 18. The CDR3 sequence is CASRALGTGYRGAYEQYF. CDR3 DNA sequence: TGTGCCAGCAGGGCCCTTGGGACAGGATACCGCGGGGCCTACGAGCAGTACTTC.

This chain links TRBV18 with TRBJ1-2; TRBD1 matches at 8 bases. Germline CDR1 and CDR2: KGHSH and LQKENI. The CDR3 covers 17 residues. Trimming at V came to 0 bases and at J to 4 bases, leaving 10 bases not matched to a gene. This CDR3 reads CASSPPAGQGAIYGYTF. The DNA of the CDR3 is TGTGCCAGCTCACCACCGGCAGGGCAGGGGGCGATCTATGGCTACACCTTC.

This chain connects TRBV29-1 to TRBJ1-2; 8 positions match TRBD1. Per germline, CDR1 SQVTM and CDR2 ANQGSEA. This CDR3 region has 13 residues. V shed 7 bases, J shed 8 bases, and the junction held 12 bases outside the gene matches. The CDR3 protein is CSATTTGVGGYTF. In DNA form, the CDR3 reads TGCAGCGCTACAACGACAGGGGTGGGAGGCTACACCTTC.

This chain links TRBV7-2 with TRBJ2-3, with TRBD2 identical over 7 bases. Germline values: CDR1 SGHTA, CDR2 FQGNSA. V trimming: 2 bases; J trimming: 1 base; junction bases outside the gene matches: 3. The CDR3 runs to 15 residues. This CDR3 is CASSLLAVRTDTQYF. Written as DNA, the CDR3 is TGTGCCAGCAGCTTACTAGCGGTACGCACAGATACGCAGTATTTT.

V is TRBV11-3 and J is TRBJ2-1; the match to TRBD1 covers 7 bases. The CDR3 is 15 amino acids. J gave up 4 bases and V 4 bases, and 7 bases lay outside the gene matches. In germline, CDR1 is SGHNT, CDR2 YENEEA. In DNA, the CDR3 is TGTGCCAGCAGCTCCCGGACAGGACAGTACAATGAGCAGTTCTTC. Translating gives CASSSRTGQYNEQFF. The full variable domain, completed using reference TRBV11-3 and TRBJ2-1, is EAGVVQSPRYKIIEKKQPVAFWCNPISGHNTLYWYLQNLGQGPELLIRYENEEAVDDSQLPKDRFSAERLKGVDSTLKIQPAELGDSAVYLCASSSRTGQYNEQFFGPGTRLTVL.